This TCR beta chain was identified during a study of CD8 T cells in Susac syndrome. Reverse transcription of roughly 0.5 to 1 ug RNA was performed with random hexamers. From the immunoSEQ multiplex PCR reads, TCRdb called clonotypes with MiXCR, one entry per CDR3 protein. The table includes approximately 100,000 distinct CDR3 sequences, approximately 95% detected once. The CDR3 runs to 14 residues. CDR1 and CDR2 (germline): MNHEY, SVGAGI. V lost 7 bases, J lost 6 bases, and 19 bases lay in between. This clonotype has a single count. The receptor was derived from a human donor with Susac syndrome. V gene TRBV6-5 combines with J gene TRBJ2-7; tentative D call: TRBD1 (6 bases). Sequencing used CD8+ T cells from PBMCs. The CDR3 sequence is CASTPGHGAGEQYF. CDR3 coding DNA: TGTGCCAGCACCCCGGGACACGGGGCGGGCGAGCAGTACTTC.